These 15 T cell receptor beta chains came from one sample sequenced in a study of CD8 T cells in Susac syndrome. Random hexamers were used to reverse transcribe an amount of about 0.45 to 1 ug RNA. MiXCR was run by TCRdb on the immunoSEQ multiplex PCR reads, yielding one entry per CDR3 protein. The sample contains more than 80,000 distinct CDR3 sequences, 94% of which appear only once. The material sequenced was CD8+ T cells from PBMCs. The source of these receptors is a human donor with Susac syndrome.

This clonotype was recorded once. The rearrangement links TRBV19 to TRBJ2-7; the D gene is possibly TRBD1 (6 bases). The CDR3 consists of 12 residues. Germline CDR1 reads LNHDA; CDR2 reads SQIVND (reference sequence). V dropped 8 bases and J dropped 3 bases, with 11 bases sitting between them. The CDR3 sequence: CASQGSNYEQYF. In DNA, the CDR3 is TGTGCCAGTCAGGGGTCTAACTACGAGCAGTACTTC.

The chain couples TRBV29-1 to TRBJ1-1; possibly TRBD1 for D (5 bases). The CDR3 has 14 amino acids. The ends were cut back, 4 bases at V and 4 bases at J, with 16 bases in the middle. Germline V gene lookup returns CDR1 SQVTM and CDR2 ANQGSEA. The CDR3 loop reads CSVGDPGMGTEAFF. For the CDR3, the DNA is TGCAGCGTTGGGGACCCCGGGATGGGCACTGAAGCTTTCTTT.

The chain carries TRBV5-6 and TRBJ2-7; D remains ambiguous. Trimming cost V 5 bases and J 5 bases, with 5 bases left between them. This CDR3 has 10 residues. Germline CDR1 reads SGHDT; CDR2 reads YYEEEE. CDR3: CASRVHEQYF. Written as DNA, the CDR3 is TGTGCCAGCAGAGTCCACGAGCAGTACTTC. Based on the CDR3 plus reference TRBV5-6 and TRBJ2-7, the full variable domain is DAGVTQSPTHLIKTRGQQVTLRCSPKSGHDTVSWYQQALGQGPQFIFQYYEEEERQRGNFPDRFSGHQFPNYSSELNVNALLLGDSALYLCASRVHEQYFGPGTRLTVT.

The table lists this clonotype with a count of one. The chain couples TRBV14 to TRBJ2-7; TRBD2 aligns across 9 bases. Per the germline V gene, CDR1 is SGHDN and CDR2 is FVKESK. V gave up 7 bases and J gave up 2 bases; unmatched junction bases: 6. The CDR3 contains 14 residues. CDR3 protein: CASMASGDTYEQYF. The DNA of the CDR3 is TGTGCCAGCATGGCTAGCGGGGATACCTACGAGCAGTACTTC.

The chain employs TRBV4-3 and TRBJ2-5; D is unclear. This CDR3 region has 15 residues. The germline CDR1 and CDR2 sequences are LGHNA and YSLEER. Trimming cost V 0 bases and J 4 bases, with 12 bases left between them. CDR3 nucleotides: TGCGCCAGCAGCCAAGATATGGGGATGGGAGAGACCCAGTACTTC. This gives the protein CASSQDMGMGETQYF.

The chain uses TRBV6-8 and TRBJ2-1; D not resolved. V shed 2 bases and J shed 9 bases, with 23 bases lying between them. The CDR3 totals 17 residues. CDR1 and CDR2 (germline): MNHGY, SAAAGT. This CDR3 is CASSYDQQTSSRCEQFF. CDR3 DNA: TGTGCCAGCAGTTACGATCAGCAGACCAGTAGCCGGTGTGAGCAGTTCTTC.

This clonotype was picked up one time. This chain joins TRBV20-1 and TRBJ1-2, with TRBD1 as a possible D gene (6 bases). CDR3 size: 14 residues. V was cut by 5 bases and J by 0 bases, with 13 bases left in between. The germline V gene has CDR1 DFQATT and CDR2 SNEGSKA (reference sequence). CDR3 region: CSAYGQSPNYGYTF. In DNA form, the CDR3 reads TGCAGTGCTTACGGACAGTCGCCTAACTATGGCTACACCTTC.

CDR3 coding DNA: TGTGCCAGCAGCCACCGGACAGGGGCCGGCTCTGGGGCCAACGTCCTGACTTTC. This sequence encodes CASSHRTGAGSGANVLTF. This chain uses TRBV14 with TRBJ2-6, with TRBD1 matching 9 bases. Germline CDR1 is SGHDN and CDR2 is FVKESK. The V and J ends lost 3 bases and 0 bases, in that order; junction bases with no gene match: 6. CDR3 length: 18 amino acids.

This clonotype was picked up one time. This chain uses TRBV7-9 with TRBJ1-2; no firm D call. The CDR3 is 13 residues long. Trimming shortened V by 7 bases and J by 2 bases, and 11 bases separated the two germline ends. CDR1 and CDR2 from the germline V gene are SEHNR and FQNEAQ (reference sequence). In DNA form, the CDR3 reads TGTGCCAGCACCAACTTCACCAACTATGGCTACACCTTC. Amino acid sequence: CASTNFTNYGYTF.

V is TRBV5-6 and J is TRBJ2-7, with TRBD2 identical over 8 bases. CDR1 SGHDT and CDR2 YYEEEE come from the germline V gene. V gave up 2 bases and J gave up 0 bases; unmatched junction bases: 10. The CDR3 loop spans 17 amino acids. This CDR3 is CASSFKSGGPLSYEQYF. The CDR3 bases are TGTGCCAGCAGCTTTAAAAGCGGGGGCCCTCTCTCCTACGAGCAGTACTTC.

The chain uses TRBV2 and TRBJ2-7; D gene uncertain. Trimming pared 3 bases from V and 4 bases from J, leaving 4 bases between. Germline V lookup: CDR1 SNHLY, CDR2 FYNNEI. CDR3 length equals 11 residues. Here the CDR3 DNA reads TGTGCCAGCAGTGACTGGTACGAGCAGTACTTC. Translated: CASSDWYEQYF.

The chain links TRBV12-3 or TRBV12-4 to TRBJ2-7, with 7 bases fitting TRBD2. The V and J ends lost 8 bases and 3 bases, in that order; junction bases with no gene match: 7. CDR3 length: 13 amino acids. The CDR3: CASWGGEGYEQYF. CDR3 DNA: TGTGCCAGCTGGGGCGGGGAGGGCTACGAGCAGTACTTC.

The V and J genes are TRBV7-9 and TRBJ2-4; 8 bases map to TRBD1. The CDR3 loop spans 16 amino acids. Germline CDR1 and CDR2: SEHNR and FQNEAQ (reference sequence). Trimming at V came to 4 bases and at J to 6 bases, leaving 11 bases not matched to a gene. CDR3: CASSSTNQGALNIQYF. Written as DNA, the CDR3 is TGTGCCAGCAGCTCAACAAATCAGGGGGCCCTAAACATTCAGTACTTC.

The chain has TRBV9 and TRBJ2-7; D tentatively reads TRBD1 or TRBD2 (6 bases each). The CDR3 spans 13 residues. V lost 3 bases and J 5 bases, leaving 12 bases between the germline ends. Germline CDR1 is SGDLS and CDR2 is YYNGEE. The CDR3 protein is CASSGGGKDEQYF. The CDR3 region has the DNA TGTGCCAGCAGCGGAGGGGGGAAGGACGAGCAGTACTTC.

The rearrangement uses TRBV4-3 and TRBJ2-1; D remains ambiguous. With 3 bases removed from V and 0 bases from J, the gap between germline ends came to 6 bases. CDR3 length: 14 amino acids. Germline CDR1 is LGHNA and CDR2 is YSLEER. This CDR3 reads CASSQDSSYNEQFF. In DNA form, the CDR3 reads TGCGCCAGCAGCCAGGATAGCTCCTACAATGAGCAGTTCTTC.